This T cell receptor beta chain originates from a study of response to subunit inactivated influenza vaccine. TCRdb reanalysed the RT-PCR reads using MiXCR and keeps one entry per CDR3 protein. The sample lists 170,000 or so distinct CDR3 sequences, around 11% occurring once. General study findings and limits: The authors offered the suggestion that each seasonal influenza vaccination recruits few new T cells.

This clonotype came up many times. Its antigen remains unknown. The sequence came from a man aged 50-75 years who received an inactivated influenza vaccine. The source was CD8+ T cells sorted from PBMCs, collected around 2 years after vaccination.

The CDR3 DNA reads as TGTGCCAGCAGTTTATTTCGGGGGGGGCCTCTCTACAATGAGCAGTTCTTC. Translating gives CASSLFRGGPLYNEQFF. V and J are TRBV27 and TRBJ2-1, with TRBD2 identical over 8 bases. The germline V gene has CDR1 MNHEY and CDR2 SMNVEV (reference sequence). The CDR3 loop spans 17 amino acids. J lost 3 bases, V lost 1 base, and 8 bases had no gene match.